A selection of T cell receptor beta chains follows, all from one sample in a study of T cell repertoires in aging, cancer and after chemotherapy. TCRdb reanalysed the multiplex PCR reads using MiXCR and keeps one entry per CDR3 protein. The top ten clones hold about 7% of a sample with about 13,000 distinct CDR3 sequences, less than 40% of them seen once. Sample: blood. These receptor sequences come from a human donor in good health. The donor label of this sample is uncertain. The CDR3 runs from the conserved cysteine through the conserved F or W. D genes are given only for firm matches. Clone size is given for some rows only: seen once, a few or many times, or a class if the clone is expanded.

D	size	V	J	length	DNA	CDR3
TRBD2	medium-sized	TRBV11-1	TRBJ2-1	15	TGTGCCAGCAGCTTATGGACTAGCGGGAGCGATGAGCAGTTCTTC	CASSLWTSGSDEQFF
NA	few	TRBV5-4	TRBJ2-3	13	TGTGCCAGCGGCCTAACCGACACAGATACGCAGTATTTT	CASGLTDTDTQYF
TRBD1	NA	TRBV5-5	TRBJ2-1	16	TGTGCCAGCAGCTTCTCCGGGACAGGGTTGGGGGAGGAGCAGTTCTTC	CASSFSGTGLGEEQFF
NA	few	TRBV27	TRBJ2-1	13	TGTGCCAGCAGTTTATCCCTCAACAATGAGCAGTTCTTC	CASSLSLNNEQFF
TRBD2	NA	TRBV6-1	TRBJ2-4	14	TGTGCAACCAGTATGGGGGGGTTGGAAAACATTCAGTACTTC	CATSMGGLENIQYF
TRBD2	NA	TRBV19	TRBJ2-2	14	TGTGCCAGTTCGACTAGCGGGAGGGCCGGGGAGCTGTTTTTT	CASSTSGRAGELFF
TRBD2	few	TRBV7-6	TRBJ2-2	19	TGTGCCAGCAGCCCAAGACCCCCACTAGCGGGGGGAAATACCGGGGAGCTGTTTTTT	CASSPRPPLAGGNTGELFF
NA	NA	TRBV11-3	TRBJ1-1	14	TGTGCCAGCAGCTCTAGTATCGTGAACACTGAAGCTTTCTTT	CASSSSIVNTEAFF
TRBD1	medium-sized	TRBV11-1	TRBJ2-3	14	TGTGCCAGCAGCCGCGGGACAGGTGCAGATACGCAGTATTTT	CASSRGTGADTQYF
NA	NA	TRBV6-5	TRBJ1-6	14	TGTGCCAGCAGTTACCCGAGAGGTGGTTCACCCCTCCACTTT	CASSYPRGGSPLHF
TRBD1	NA	TRBV19	TRBJ1-1	14	TGTGCCAGTAGTTCACGGACAGGGCCAACTGAAGCTTTCTTT	CASSSRTGPTEAFF
TRBD2	NA	TRBV6-5	TRBJ2-7	15	TGTGCCAGCAGTTATGGGACTAGCCGTACCTACGAGCAGTACTTC	CASSYGTSRTYEQYF
TRBD1	NA	TRBV24-1	TRBJ2-7	16	TGTGCCACCAGTGATCCAGGGGGTACGCCTCCCTACGAGCAGTACTTC	CATSDPGGTPPYEQYF
NA	few	TRBV12-3/TRBV12-4	TRBJ2-7	11	TGTGCCAGCAGTCCTGCCTACGAGCAGTACTTC	CASSPAYEQYF
NA	NA	TRBV18	TRBJ2-1	15	TGTGCCAGCTCACCATCCAATGGGGGCTACAATGAGCAGTTCTTC	CASSPSNGGYNEQFF
NA	few	TRBV6-1	TRBJ2-7	16	TGTGCCAGCAGTGATTTTATTGGGACTGCTTCCTACGAGCAGTACTTC	CASSDFIGTASYEQYF
NA	NA	TRBV12-3/TRBV12-4	TRBJ1-1	15	TGTGCCAGCAGTTTGTGGGTCAGGGGAAGTACTGAAGCTTTCTTT	CASSLWVRGSTEAFF
TRBD2	NA	TRBV15	TRBJ2-7	17	TGTGCCACCAGCGGATTAGAAGGACTAGCGGCTCTCGACGAGCAGTACTTC	CATSGLEGLAALDEQYF
TRBD1	NA	TRBV6-2/TRBV6-3	TRBJ1-1	14	TGTGCCAGCAGGGAAATGATAACAGGGGTTGAAGCTTTCTTT	CASREMITGVEAFF
NA	NA	TRBV5-5	TRBJ1-5	15	TGTGCCAGCAGCGCAACCGGACAGTTCTATCAGCCCCAGCATTTT	CASSATGQFYQPQHF
TRBD1	NA	TRBV5-4	TRBJ2-7	13	TGTGCCTCCGGGACAGCGACATCCTACGAGCAGTACTTC	CASGTATSYEQYF
NA	few	TRBV7-6	TRBJ2-3	13	TGTGCCAGCAGCCACCCGGGATCAGATACGCAGTATTTT	CASSHPGSDTQYF
TRBD2	NA	TRBV27	TRBJ2-3	16	TGTGCCAGCAGTTCTAGACTAGCGGGAGAAACAGATACGCAGTATTTT	CASSSRLAGETDTQYF
NA	medium-sized	TRBV10-3	TRBJ2-5	15	TGTGCCATCAGTGATTCAGGGGATCGTTGGGAGACCCAGTACTTC	CAISDSGDRWETQYF
NA	NA	TRBV7-2	TRBJ2-3	15	TGTGCCAGCAGCCCGACTGGGGAGTCCACAGATACGCAGTATTTT	CASSPTGESTDTQYF
NA	NA	TRBV27	TRBJ1-2	13	TGTGCCAGCAGTTTAGCAGGCCTCTATGGCTACACCTTC	CASSLAGLYGYTF